Below, 23 T cell receptor beta chains from the same sample are listed, as sequenced in a study of shared clonotypes between healthy human individuals. Here immunoSEQ multiplex PCR was the method, and the copy in TCRdb shows in-frame clones only, minus some. The sample shows around 550,000 clones, 95% of them seen only once. The naive CD8 population came from CD45RO-negative cells selected for CCR7, without terminally differentiated effector memory CD45RA+ cells. The specimen sequenced was naive CD8+ T cells sorted from blood. Receptors were obtained from a young woman in good health.

The rearrangement uses TRBV28 and TRBJ2-7; TRBD2 matches 9 bases. This CDR3 contains 18 residues. Germline values: CDR1 MDHEN, CDR2 SYDVKM. The junction had 14 bases not matched to a gene; V was cut back by 4 bases and J by 1 base. The CDR3 protein is CASSSHRLAALYSYEQYF. CDR3 coding DNA: TGTGCCAGCAGTTCACACAGACTAGCGGCGCTTTATTCCTACGAGCAGTACTTC.

The J gene is TRBJ1-1, the V gene TRBV19; D not resolved. The germline V gene encodes CDR1 LNHDA and CDR2 SQIVND (reference sequence). V lost 3 bases, J lost 4 bases, and 9 bases lay in between. The CDR3 is made up of 13 amino acids. The chain's CDR3 is CASSMSQITEAFF. CDR3 DNA sequence: TGTGCCAGTAGTATGTCACAGATCACTGAAGCTTTCTTT. The variable domain in full, with the rest retrieved from reference TRBV19 and TRBJ1-1, is DGGITQSPKYLFRKEGQNVTLSCEQNLNHDAMYWYRQDPGQGLRLIYYSQIVNDFQKGDIAEGYSVSREKKESFPLTVTSAQKNPTAFYLCASSMSQITEAFFGQGTRLTVV.

The chain employs TRBV28 and TRBJ2-7, with 14 nucleotides matching TRBD2. This CDR3 has 19 residues. Germline CDR1 and CDR2: MDHEN and SYDVKM. Trimming cost V 3 bases and J 0 bases; bases outside gene matches: 10. The CDR3 DNA follows: TGTGCCAGCAGTTTCTCACCGGGACTAGCGGGAGCGCACTCCTACGAGCAGTACTTC. This gives the protein CASSFSPGLAGAHSYEQYF.

Comment on this clone: The sample contains more than one DNA sequence encoding this CDR3. The chain couples TRBV27 to TRBJ2-7; possible D gene TRBD2, 6 bases. The CDR3 sequence is 13 residues long. Germline V CDR1 and CDR2: MNHEY, SMNVEV (reference sequence). Trimming removed 6 bases from V and 4 bases from J, with 13 bases in between. The CDR3 DNA reads as TGTGCCAGCAGACCCGGGACTTCTTACGAGCAGTACTTC. It is translated as CASRPGTSYEQYF.

V is TRBV5-6 and J is TRBJ1-1; TRBD1 matches at 7 bases. Germline V gene data show CDR1 as SGHDT and CDR2 as YYEEEE. This CDR3 is 12 amino acids long. With 0 bases clipped from V and 12 bases from J, the junction kept 5 bases outside the gene matches. The CDR3 region has the DNA TGTGCCAGCAGCTTGGAGGGGACAGATACTTTCTTT. It is translated as CASSLEGTDTFF.

Of note for this clone: Distinct nucleotide sequences in the sample also encode this CDR3. CDR3 amino acids: CASSVAENTEAFF. The CDR3 DNA reads TGTGCCAGCAGCGTAGCCGAGAACACTGAAGCTTTCTTT. The gene calls are TRBV9 and TRBJ1-1; no firm D call. The CDR3 is made up of 13 amino acids. Deletions cut 0 bases from V and 1 base from J, with 4 bases between. Germline-derived CDR1 and CDR2 are SGDLS and YYNGEE.

The chain recombines TRBV19 with TRBJ2-1, with 8 nucleotides matching TRBD2. The CDR3 extends over 15 amino acids. Trimming took 4 bases from V and 6 from J; bases not matched to a gene: 8. The germline V gene encodes CDR1 LNHDA and CDR2 SQIVND (reference sequence). The CDR3 reads CASSTWTSYANEQFF. The DNA for the CDR3 is TGTGCCAGTAGTACTTGGACTAGCTATGCCAATGAGCAGTTCTTC.

This chain joins TRBV4-1 and TRBJ2-5; 11 bases fit TRBD2. The CDR3 runs 17 residues. V trimming: 0 bases; J trimming: 5 bases; junction bases outside the gene matches: 8. Germline V gene data show CDR1 as MGHRA and CDR2 as YSYEKL. The CDR3 is CASSQDPLAGEDETQYF. The DNA of the CDR3 is TGCGCCAGCAGCCAAGATCCACTAGCGGGAGAAGATGAGACCCAGTACTTC.

The chain couples TRBV5-1 to TRBJ1-2; the D is unclear. The CDR3 loop spans 15 amino acids. V was cut by 0 bases and J by 4 bases, with 13 bases left in between. The germline CDR1 and CDR2 sequences are SGHRS and YFSETQ. CDR3: CASSLGLDGAYGYTF. For the CDR3, the DNA is TGCGCCAGCAGCTTGGGCCTTGACGGAGCCTATGGCTACACCTTC.

This chain connects TRBV27 to TRBJ2-3; TRBD1 aligns across 7 bases. This CDR3 is 16 amino acids long. Losses at the gene ends were 2 bases for V and 4 bases for J; bases not matched to a gene: 9. The germline V gene encodes CDR1 MNHEY and CDR2 SMNVEV (reference sequence). CDR3 nucleotides: TGTGCCAGCAGTTTAGTCCTCGCCCAGGGGGCAGATACGCAGTATTTT. It translates to CASSLVLAQGADTQYF.

There are a few counts of this clone. The chain combines TRBV27 with TRBJ2-7; the D gene is possibly TRBD1 (6 bases). This CDR3 region has 12 residues. CDR1 is MNHEY and CDR2 is SMNVEV in the germline V gene (reference sequence). Trimming took off 4 bases at V and 5 bases at J, with 9 bases between the two ends. In DNA form, the CDR3 reads TGTGCCAGCAGTTCCGGACAGAACGAGCAGTACTTC. Its translation: CASSSGQNEQYF.

The chain combines TRBV4-2 with TRBJ2-1, with 8 bases matching TRBD1. Unmatched junction bases numbered 2, after V lost 4 bases and J lost 6 bases. Germline V gives CDR1 LGHNA, CDR2 YNFKEQ. The CDR3 is 13 amino acids. In nucleotides, the CDR3 is TGTGCCAGCAGCCGGGACAGGTTCAATGAGCAGTTCTTC. Its translation: CASSRDRFNEQFF.

The rearrangement links TRBV15 to TRBJ2-7, with 8 bases lining up with TRBD1. Germline V gives CDR1 LNHNV, CDR2 YYDKDF (reference sequence). There are 15 residues in the CDR3. J lost 6 bases, V lost 0 bases, and 7 bases had no gene match. CDR3 nucleotide sequence: TGTGCCACCAGCAGAGATCAGGGACAGGCTCGCGAGCAGTACTTC. Its protein is CATSRDQGQAREQYF.

The CDR3 is CASSVATRMAGANVLTF. In nucleotides, the CDR3 is TGTGCCAGCAGCGTAGCTACACGGATGGCTGGGGCCAACGTCCTGACTTTC. The chain links TRBV9 to TRBJ2-6; D is uncertain. Between the trimmed V and J ends, which lost 0 bases and 2 bases, there was a span of 12 bases. CDR3 length: 17 residues. Germline lookup yields CDR1 SGDLS and CDR2 YYNGEE. Combining the CDR3 with reference TRBV9 and TRBJ2-6 gives the whole variable domain DSGVTQTPKHLITATGQRVTLRCSPRSGDLSVYWYQQSLDQGLQFLIQYYNGEERAKGNILERFSAQQFPDLHSELNLSSLELGDSALYFCASSVATRMAGANVLTFGAGSRLTVL.

Only one count was recorded for this clone. This chain joins TRBV5-8 and TRBJ2-7, with 8 bases that match TRBD1. This CDR3 region has 15 residues. The junction had 8 bases not matched to a gene; V was cut back by 5 bases and J by 1 base. Germline assignment: CDR1 SGHTS and CDR2 YDEGEE. The CDR3 sequence: CASSSDRVASYEQYF. The CDR3 region has the DNA TGTGCCAGCAGTTCGGACAGGGTCGCGTCCTACGAGCAGTACTTC.

This chain links TRBV6-4 with TRBJ2-3, with D uncertain. V lost 7 bases to trimming and J lost 2 bases, with 7 bases between them. This CDR3 region has 12 residues. Germline CDR1 reads MRHNA; CDR2 reads SNTAGT. CDR3 in amino acids: CASKGVTDTQYF. CDR3 nucleotide sequence: TGTGCCAGCAAGGGCGTCACAGATACGCAGTATTTT.

The J gene is TRBJ2-7, the V gene TRBV2, with TRBD2 matching over 7 bases. V gave up 3 bases and J gave up 5 bases; unmatched junction bases: 10. CDR3 size: 15 residues. Germline V gene sequence: CDR1 SNHLY, CDR2 FYNNEI. This CDR3 reads CASSDGWEGPHEQYF. The DNA of the CDR3 is TGTGCCAGCAGTGATGGCTGGGAGGGCCCCCACGAGCAGTACTTC.

This chain uses TRBV6-5 with TRBJ1-1; 8 bases are shared with TRBD1. This CDR3 contains 14 residues. Germline V gene lookup returns CDR1 MNHEY and CDR2 SVGAGI. V gave up 9 bases and J gave up 4 bases; unmatched junction bases: 10. CDR3 nucleotides: TGTGCCAGTCAGAAGACAGGGGTTGGCACTGAAGCTTTCTTT. Amino acid sequence: CASQKTGVGTEAFF.

Only one count was recorded for this clone. This chain links TRBV7-6 with TRBJ2-5; perhaps D is TRBD1 or TRBD2 (5 bases each). TRBJ2-7 matches the DNA end more closely, so the J call is doubtful. CDR1 and CDR2 (germline): SGHVS, FNYEAQ. This CDR3 spans 13 amino acids. Written as DNA, the CDR3 is TGTGCCAGCAGCTCCGGGGCTGAATACGAGCAGTACTTC. Translated, it gives CASSSGAEYEQYF.

This chain joins TRBV13 and TRBJ2-1, with TRBD2 identical over 13 bases. Germline CDR1 and CDR2: PRHDT and FYEKMQ (reference sequence). CDR3 length: 15 amino acids. Trimming at V came to 5 bases and at J to 14 bases, leaving 12 bases not matched to a gene. The CDR3: CASSTRTSGRTREFF. Written as DNA, the CDR3 is TGTGCCAGCAGCACCAGGACTAGCGGGAGAACCAGAGAGTTCTTC.

The chain employs TRBV2 and TRBJ2-1; unclear D gene. CDR1 SNHLY and CDR2 FYNNEI come from the germline V gene. With 9 bases removed from V and 5 bases from J, the gap between germline ends came to 14 bases. The CDR3 has 13 residues. Here the CDR3 DNA reads TGTGCCAGAGGCCATCCGGACGACAATGAGCAGTTCTTC. Residues: CARGHPDDNEQFF. Complete variable domain (other parts from reference TRBV2 and TRBJ2-1): EPEVTQTPSHQVTQMGQEVILRCVPISNHLYFYWYRQILGQKVEFLVSFYNNEISEKSEIFDDQFSVERPDGSNFTLKIRSTKLEDSAMYFCARGHPDDNEQFFGPGTRLTVL.

The chain uses TRBV13 and TRBJ1-4; perhaps TRBD1 as D (6 bases). The V gene lost 5 bases and the J gene lost 1 base, with 11 bases spanning the gap. The CDR3 loop spans 15 amino acids. CDR1 and CDR2 (germline): PRHDT, FYEKMQ (reference sequence). Here the CDR3 DNA reads TGTGCCAGCAGCCCCGGGGGCCTAACTAATGAAAAACTGTTTTTT. Amino acid sequence: CASSPGGLTNEKLFF.

The chain has TRBV30 and TRBJ2-3; weak D call: TRBD2 (6 bases). This CDR3 contains 15 residues. Between the trimmed V and J ends, which lost 0 bases and 2 bases, there was a span of 12 bases. CDR1 is GTSNPN, CDR2 SVGIG, per germline (reference sequence). The CDR3 DNA reads as TGTGCCTGGAGTGTATGGGACTTTTACACAGATACGCAGTATTTT. It specifies CAWSVWDFYTDTQYF.